This section outlines one T cell receptor (beta chain) sequence together with its context. Germline assignment: CDR1 LGHNT and CDR2 FRNRAP. CDR3 length equals 13 residues. The V end was cut by 1 base, the J end by 6 bases, with 7 bases between. This record belongs to a study of CD8 T cells in Susac syndrome. Reverse transcription used about 0.45 to 1 ug RNA and random hexamers. The authors amplified TCR beta CDR3 across 54 Vbeta and 13 Jbeta using immunoSEQ multiplex PCR. TCRdb re-derived calls from the immunoSEQ multiplex PCR reads in MiXCR, one entry per CDR3 protein. The data contain 180,000 or so distinct CDR3 sequences, about 95% of them seen just once; the ten biggest clones take up approximately 0.097%.

The V call is TRBV12-5, the J call TRBJ2-1; D is unresolved. Sample: CD4+ T cells from PBMCs. This TCR was sampled from a human donor with multiple sclerosis. The CDR3 bases are TGTGCTAGTGGTTTGGCCCTAACCAATGAGCAGTTCTTC. Its translation is CASGLALTNEQFF.